Reported below is one TCR beta chain. Clones were read by immunoSEQ multiplex PCR, and TCRdb kept only the in-frame ones, dropping some. The data contain around 21,000 clones, 87% of them singletons. Cyclophosphamide on days +3 and +4 followed busulfan-fludarabine conditioning and a marrow graft. The data are from a study of T cells after posttransplantation cyclophosphamide. Germline loops: CDR1 WSHSY, CDR2 SAAADI. CDR3 length equals 12 residues. V was cut by 4 bases and J by 1 base, with 3 bases left in between. The chain joins TRBV10-2 to TRBJ2-3; D call uncertain. The clonotype comes from a female patient in her thirties or forties who received an allogeneic stem cell transplant from a related donor, was CMV-positive, and had no GVHD. A subset of T cells may come from the graft donor. The sample here was PBMCs, taken after allogeneic stem cell transplant with posttransplant cyclophosphamide. CDR3 coding DNA: TGCGCCAGCAGTGGCGGCACAGATACGCAGTATTTT. This translates into CASSGGTDTQYF.